This T cell receptor (beta chain) is from a study of blood T cell repertoires in COVID-19. Turning to the study itself: Donors in the United States, Italy and Spain gave samples during acute or convalescent COVID-19. The cDNA or gDNA used as material had been derived from T cells, B-cell-depleted T cells, or PBMCs.

The junction had 11 bases not matched to a gene; V was cut back by 7 bases and J by 0 bases. This CDR3 region has 19 residues. Original analysis: Reference gene primers were amplified, and this amplification served to estimate nucleated cell counts. Clones were read by immunoSEQ multiplex PCR, and TCRdb kept only the in-frame ones, dropping some. V, J and clone size reflect that table, while D and trimming were determined from the DNA. This table has around 260,000 clones, 87% appearing once. Source material: peripheral blood. The rearrangement links TRBV23-1 to TRBJ1-6, with TRBD1 matching 11 bases. TRBV23-1 is an ORF for which the function is uncertain. The sequence came from a woman between 45 and 65 years old with acute or convalescent COVID-19. As DNA, the CDR3 is TGCGCCAGCACAAAGGACAGGGGGCTGCGATGCTCCTATAATTCACCCCTCCACTTT. Translating gives CASTKDRGLRCSYNSPLHF.